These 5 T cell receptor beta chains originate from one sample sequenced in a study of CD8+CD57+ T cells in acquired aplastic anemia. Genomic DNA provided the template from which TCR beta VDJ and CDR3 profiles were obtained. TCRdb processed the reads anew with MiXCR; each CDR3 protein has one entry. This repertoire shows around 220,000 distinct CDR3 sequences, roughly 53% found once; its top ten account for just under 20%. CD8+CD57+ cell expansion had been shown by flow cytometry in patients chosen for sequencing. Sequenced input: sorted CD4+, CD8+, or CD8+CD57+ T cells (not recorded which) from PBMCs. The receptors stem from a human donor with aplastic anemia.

CDR3 nucleotides: TGTGCCAGCAGCTTAGAGGGGGGGACCACCAATTCACCCCTCCACTTT. This sequence encodes CASSLEGGTTNSPLHF. The J gene is TRBJ1-6, the V gene TRBV7-9; perhaps TRBD1 as D (6 bases). The length of the CDR3 is 16 residues. Trimming removed 1 base at V and 7 bases at J, with 14 bases between. Germline V gene sequence: CDR1 SEHNR, CDR2 FQNEAQ (reference sequence).

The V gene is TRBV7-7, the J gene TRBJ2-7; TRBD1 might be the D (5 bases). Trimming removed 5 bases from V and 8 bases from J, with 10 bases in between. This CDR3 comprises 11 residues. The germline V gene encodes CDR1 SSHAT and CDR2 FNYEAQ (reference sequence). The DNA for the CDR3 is TGTGCCAGCAGCCCCCTGGGGCAGCAGTACTTC. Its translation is CASSPLGQQYF.

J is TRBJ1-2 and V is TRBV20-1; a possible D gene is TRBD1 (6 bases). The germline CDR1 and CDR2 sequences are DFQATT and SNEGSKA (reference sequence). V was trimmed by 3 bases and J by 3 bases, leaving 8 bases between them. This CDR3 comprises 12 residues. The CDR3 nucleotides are TGCAGTGCTAGGAGGACAGACTATGGCTACACCTTC. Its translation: CSARRTDYGYTF.

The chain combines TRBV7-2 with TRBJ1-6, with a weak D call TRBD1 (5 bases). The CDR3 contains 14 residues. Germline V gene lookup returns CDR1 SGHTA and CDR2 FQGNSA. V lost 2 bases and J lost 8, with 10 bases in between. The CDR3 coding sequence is TGTGCCAGCAGCTTAACAGGTCCCTATTCACCCCTCCACTTT. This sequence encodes CASSLTGPYSPLHF.

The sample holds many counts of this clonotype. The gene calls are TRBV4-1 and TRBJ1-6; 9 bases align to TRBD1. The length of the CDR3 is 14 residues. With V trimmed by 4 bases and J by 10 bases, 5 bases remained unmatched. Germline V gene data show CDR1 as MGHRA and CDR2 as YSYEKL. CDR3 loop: CASSLGQGSSPLHF. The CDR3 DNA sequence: TGCGCCAGCAGCCTGGGACAGGGAAGCTCACCCCTCCACTTT.